This TCR beta chain emerged from a study of T cells in Graves' hyperthyroidism and ophthalmopathy. Germline CDR1 is SGHRS and CDR2 is YFSETQ. This CDR3 region has 18 residues. V lost 4 bases and J lost 7; bases outside the gene matches: 11. In this sample, this clonotype turned up many times. Its target is not known. Overall study findings and caveats: Patients with ophthalmopathy were separated from those with stable hyperthyroidism by a 13 V-J model. Median prediction lead before ophthalmopathy onset was 6.5 months with the model.

RNA transcripts gave rise to amplified TCR beta CDR3 regions. HTBI primers drove first-round RT-PCR of the TCR CDR3. TCRdb fed the multiplex PCR reads into MiXCR, producing one record per CDR3 protein. This table holds under 350,000 distinct CDR3 sequences, over 20% found once. Patients aged 18 to 65 had newly diagnosed hyperthyroidism that had lasted under 2 months. This clonotype was sampled from a woman aged 45-59 years with Graves' hyperthyroidism. Material: blood. The chain uses TRBV5-1 and TRBJ2-1; TRBD2 matches 16 bases. The CDR3 loop reads CASSTRGTSGGAGNEQFF. The DNA for the CDR3 is TGCGCCAGCAGCACGAGAGGGACTAGCGGGGGGGCGGGTAATGAGCAGTTCTTC.